This is a list of T cell receptor beta chains from one sample in a study of tumor-infiltrating lymphocytes in primary liver carcinoma. A single record per CDR3 protein comes from TCRdb applying MiXCR to the multiplex PCR reads. Of 300,000 to 350,000 distinct CDR3 sequences in the sample, more than 55% were seen once. The sample taken for sequencing was peripheral blood. The receptors were gathered from a woman aged 25-40 years with primary liver carcinoma and hepatitis B virus infection. Both conserved end residues are part of each CDR3. The D gene is left open where the match is weak. Where a row states a size, it is once, few, many or the class of an expanded clone; other rows omit it.

d_gene,j_gene,v_gene,abundance,CDR3nt,CDR3aa
-,TRBJ2-4,TRBV6-2/TRBV6-3,once,TGTACCAGCAGTTACGCGGTAGCCAAAAACATTCAGTACTTC,CTSSYAVAKNIQYF
-,TRBJ2-6,TRBV4-2,-,TGTGCCATCAGCCAGGGTGCTAGGACAAGGCAGGGGCCTTACTCTGGGGCCAACGTCCTGACTTTC,CAISQGARTRQGPYSGANVLTF
-,TRBJ2-6,TRBV24-1,-,TGTGCCACCAGTGTTAGCGGTAGCTCTGGGGCCAACGTCCTGACTTTC,CATSVSGSSGANVLTF
-,TRBJ2-2,TRBV6-5,-,TGTGCCTGCAGCCCGCTCCCAGGGGCTGTATTCGGGGAGCTGTTTTTT,CACSPLPGAVFGELFF
TRBD2,TRBJ2-1,TRBV11-2,once,TGTGTCAGCAGCCTCGGGACTAGCGGGATCTCTGAGCAGTCCTTC,CVSSLGTSGISEQSF
-,TRBJ1-2,TRBV28,-,TGTGCCAGCAGTCCCCGGGGACGGGGCTATGGCTACACCTTC,CASSPRGRGYGYTF
TRBD1,TRBJ1-1,TRBV29-1,-,TGCAGTGTTGACGTCCAGGGGGCCGTAATCTTTGAAGCTTTCTTT,CSVDVQGAVIFEAFF
TRBD1,TRBJ2-7,TRBV6-6,many,TGTGCCAGCACCGGACAGGGAAGCTCCTACGAGCAGTACTTC,CASTGQGSSYEQYF
TRBD2,TRBJ2-1,TRBV6-5,once,TGTGCCAGCAGGACTAGCATCTACAATGAGCAGTTCTTC,CASRTSIYNEQFF
-,TRBJ2-6,TRBV24-1,-,TGTGCCGCCAGTGATCAGGGTTCTGGGGCCAACGTCCTGACTTTC,CAASDQGSGANVLTF
-,TRBJ1-2,TRBV24-1,-,TGTGCCACCATTGACCCCGGAGCAGCTCCCGGGGGCTACACCTTC,CATIDPGAAPGGYTF
-,TRBJ1-1,TRBV28,few,TGTGCCAGCAGTTTTTTCCCGTTTGGAGCTTTCTTT,CASSFFPFGAFF
-,TRBJ2-7,TRBV6-1,many,TGTGCCAGCAGTGAAGCTTGGACACACACCTACGAGCAGTACTTC,CASSEAWTHTYEQYF
-,TRBJ2-1,TRBV29-1,many,TGCAGCGTTGAAGGTGAAGTTTCTGAAAAAAGGAATAGTGGTCCTTTTGGTGAGCAGTTCTTC,CSVEGEVSEKRNSGPFGEQFF
TRBD2,TRBJ2-1,TRBV12-3/TRBV12-4,-,TGTGCCAGCAGTACTAACCTAGGACTAGCGGGAGGTGAGCAGTTCTTC,CASSTNLGLAGGEQFF
TRBD2,TRBJ2-1,TRBV11-2,once,TGTGCTACCTCTCCGGGGGGTAGCGGGAGGTGCTCCTACAATGAGCAGTTCTTC,CATSPGGSGRCSYNEQFF
TRBD2,TRBJ2-3,TRBV7-8,-,TGTGCCAGCAGGAATCTAGCGGGCCCGGGCGATACGCAGTATTTT,CASRNLAGPGDTQYF
TRBD1,TRBJ2-7,TRBV28,-,TGTGCCAGCAGTTTATTCGGGACAGGGGTAGAGCAGTACTTC,CASSLFGTGVEQYF
-,TRBJ1-2,TRBV29-1,-,TGCAACGTTGAGGCTGACACGCCTAACTATGGCTACACCTTC,CNVEADTPNYGYTF
-,TRBJ2-5,TRBV11-2,many,TGTGCCAGCAGCGTCGGGAGCTACCAAGAGACCCAGTACTTC,CASSVGSYQETQYF
-,TRBJ2-1,TRBV6-1,many,TGTGCCAGCAGTGAGCCAGGGGAAGATGAGCAGTTCTTC,CASSEPGEDEQFF
TRBD2,TRBJ2-6,TRBV5-5,-,TGTGCCAGCAGCCAGGGACTAGCGGTCCGCTCTGTGGCCAACGTCCTGACTTTC,CASSQGLAVRSVANVLTF
-,TRBJ2-2,TRBV12-3/TRBV12-4,-,TGTGCCCGCCGGCCGTTCACCGGGGAGCTGTTTTTT,CARRPFTGELFF
TRBD2,TRBJ2-7,TRBV5-5,-,TGTGCCATCAGCCAAAACCCTAGCGGGGCGTCCTACGAGCAGTACTTC,CAISQNPSGASYEQYF
-,TRBJ1-4,TRBV7-9,-,TGTGCCAGCAGCTCCCTATGGGGACTGTTTTTT,CASSSLWGLFF
TRBD2,TRBJ2-7,TRBV4-2,many,TGTGCCAGCAGCCAATCCCCCGCGGGAGTGCTCTACGAGCAGTACTTC,CASSQSPAGVLYEQYF
-,TRBJ1-1,TRBV6-5,many,TGTGCCAGCAGTTTAACCAGGGGTAAGGGCACTGAAGCTTTCTTT,CASSLTRGKGTEAFF
-,TRBJ1-3,TRBV5-4,-,TGTGCCAGCAGCCCCAACCGACGGACCTCTGGAAACACCATATATTTT,CASSPNRRTSGNTIYF
-,TRBJ1-1,TRBV28,few,TGTGCCAGCAGTTTTGGGAGATACACTGAAGCTTTCTTT,CASSFGRYTEAFF
-,TRBJ2-2,TRBV11-1,many,TGTGCCAGCAGGTCGAGCCGACTCCCTGTTATCACCGGGGAGCTGTTTTTT,CASRSSRLPVITGELFF
-,TRBJ2-7,TRBV11-2,-,TGTGCCAGCAGCTTAGTGGGCAGGGGATCCTGCGAACAGTACTTC,CASSLVGRGSCEQYF
-,TRBJ1-5,TRBV6-2/TRBV6-3,many,TGTGCCAGCAGTTACCAACCGAATCAGCCCCAGCATTTT,CASSYQPNQPQHF
-,TRBJ2-3,TRBV19,-,TGTGCCAGTAGTCCCCTAGGCACTTTCACAGATACGCAGTATTTT,CASSPLGTFTDTQYF